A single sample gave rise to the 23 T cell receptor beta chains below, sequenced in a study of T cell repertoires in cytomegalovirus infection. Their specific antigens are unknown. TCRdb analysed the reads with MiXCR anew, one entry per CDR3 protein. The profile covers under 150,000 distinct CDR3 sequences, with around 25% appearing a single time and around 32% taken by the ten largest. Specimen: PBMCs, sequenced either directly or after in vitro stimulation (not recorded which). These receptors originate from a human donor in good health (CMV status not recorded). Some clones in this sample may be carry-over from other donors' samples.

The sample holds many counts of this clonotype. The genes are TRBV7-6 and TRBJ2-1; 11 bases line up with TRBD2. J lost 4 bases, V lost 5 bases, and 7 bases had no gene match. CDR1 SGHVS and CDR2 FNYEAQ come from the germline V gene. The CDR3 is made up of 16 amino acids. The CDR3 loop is CASSPEIAGGYNEQFF. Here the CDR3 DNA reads TGTGCCAGCAGCCCAGAAATAGCGGGAGGGTACAATGAGCAGTTCTTC.

CDR3 amino acids: CASRGGPLHF. The CDR3 region has the DNA TGTGCCAGCAGGGGGGGTCCCCTCCACTTT. The V gene is TRBV28, the J gene TRBJ1-6; the D gene is possibly TRBD1 (5 bases). Trimming pared 6 bases from V and 13 bases from J, leaving 7 bases between. CDR1 MDHEN and CDR2 SYDVKM come from the germline V gene. The CDR3 covers 10 residues.

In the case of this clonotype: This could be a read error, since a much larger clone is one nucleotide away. CDR3 nucleotide sequence: TGTGCCAGCAGCTTGATGGGCTTAACCACCAGTCGACGGGGTGAGCAGTTCTTC. This sequence encodes CASSLMGLTTSRRGEQFF. V and J are TRBV7-2 and TRBJ2-1; TRBD2 is a possible D gene (5 bases). Germline CDR1 SGHTA, CDR2 FQGNSA. V was cut by 3 bases and J by 9 bases, with 27 bases left in between. The CDR3 spans 18 residues.

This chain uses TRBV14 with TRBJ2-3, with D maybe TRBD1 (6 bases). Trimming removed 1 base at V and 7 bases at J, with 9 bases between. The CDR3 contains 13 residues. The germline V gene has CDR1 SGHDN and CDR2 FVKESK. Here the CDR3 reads CASSQAGAYTQYF. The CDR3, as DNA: TGTGCCAGCAGCCAAGCAGGGGCATATACGCAGTATTTT.

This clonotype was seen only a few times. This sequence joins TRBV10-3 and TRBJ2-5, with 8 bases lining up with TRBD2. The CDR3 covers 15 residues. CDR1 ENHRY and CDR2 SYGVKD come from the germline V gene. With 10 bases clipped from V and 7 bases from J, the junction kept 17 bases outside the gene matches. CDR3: CATGGGARTQWTQYF. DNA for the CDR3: TGTGCCACCGGGGGGGGGGCCCGAACCCAATGGACCCAGTACTTC.

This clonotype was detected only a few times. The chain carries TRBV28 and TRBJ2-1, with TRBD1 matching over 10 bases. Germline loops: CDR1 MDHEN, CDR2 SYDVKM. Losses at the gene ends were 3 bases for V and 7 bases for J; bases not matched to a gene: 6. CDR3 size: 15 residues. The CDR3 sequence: CASSLWTGGSNEQFF. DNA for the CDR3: TGTGCCAGCAGTTTGTGGACAGGGGGTTCAAATGAGCAGTTCTTC.

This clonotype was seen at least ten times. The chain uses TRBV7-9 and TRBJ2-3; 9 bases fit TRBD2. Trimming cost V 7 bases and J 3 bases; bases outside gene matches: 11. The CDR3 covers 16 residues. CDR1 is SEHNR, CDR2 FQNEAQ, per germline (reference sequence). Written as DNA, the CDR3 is TGTGCCAGCAATATTCTTACTAGCGGGTGGACAGATACGCAGTATTTT. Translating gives CASNILTSGWTDTQYF.

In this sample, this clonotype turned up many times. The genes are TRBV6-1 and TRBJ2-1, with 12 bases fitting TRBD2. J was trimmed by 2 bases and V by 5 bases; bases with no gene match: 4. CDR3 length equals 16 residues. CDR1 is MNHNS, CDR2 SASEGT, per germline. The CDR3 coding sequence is TGTGCCAGCAGTCCTCGGACTAGCGGGACCTACAATGAGCAGTTCTTC. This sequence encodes CASSPRTSGTYNEQFF.

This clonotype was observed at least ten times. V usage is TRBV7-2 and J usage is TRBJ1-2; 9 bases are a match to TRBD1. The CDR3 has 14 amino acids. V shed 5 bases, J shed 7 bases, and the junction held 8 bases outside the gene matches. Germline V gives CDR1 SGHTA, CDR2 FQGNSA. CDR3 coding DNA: TGTGCCAGCAGCGCGTCACAGGGGGCCAGTGGCTACACCTTC. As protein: CASSASQGASGYTF.

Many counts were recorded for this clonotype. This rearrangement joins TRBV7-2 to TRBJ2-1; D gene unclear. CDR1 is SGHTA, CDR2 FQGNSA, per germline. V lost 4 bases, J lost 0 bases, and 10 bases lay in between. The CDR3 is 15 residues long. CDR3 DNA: TGTGCCAGCAGCTCTTTCCCGTCCTCCTACAATGAGCAGTTCTTC. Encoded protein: CASSSFPSSYNEQFF.

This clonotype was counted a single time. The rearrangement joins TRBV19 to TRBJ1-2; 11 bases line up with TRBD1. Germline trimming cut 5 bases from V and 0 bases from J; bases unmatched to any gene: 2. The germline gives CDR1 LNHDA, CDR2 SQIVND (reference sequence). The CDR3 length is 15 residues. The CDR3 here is CASSSGQGANYGYTF. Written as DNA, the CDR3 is TGTGCCAGTAGTTCGGGACAGGGGGCTAACTATGGCTACACCTTC.

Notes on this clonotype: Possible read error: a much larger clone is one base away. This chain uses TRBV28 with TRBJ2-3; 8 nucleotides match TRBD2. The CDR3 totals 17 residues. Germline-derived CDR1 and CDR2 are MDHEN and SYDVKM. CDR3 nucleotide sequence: TGTGTCAGCAGTTTCGGGGGGGCGGTTCAAGGCACAGATACGCAGTATTTT. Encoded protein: CVSSFGGAVQGTDTQYF. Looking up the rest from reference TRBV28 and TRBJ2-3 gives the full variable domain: DVKVTQSSRYLVKRTGEKVFLECVQDMDHENMFWYRQDPGLGLRLIYFSYDVKMKEKGDIPEGYSVSREKKERFSLILESASTNQTSMYLCVSSFGGAVQGTDTQYFGPGTRLTVL.

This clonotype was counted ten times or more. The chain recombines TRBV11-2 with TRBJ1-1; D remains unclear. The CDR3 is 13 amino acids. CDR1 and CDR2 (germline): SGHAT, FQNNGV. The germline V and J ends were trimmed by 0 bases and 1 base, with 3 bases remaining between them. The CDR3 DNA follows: TGTGCCAGCAGCTTAGAGGCGAACACTGAAGCTTTCTTT. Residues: CASSLEANTEAFF.

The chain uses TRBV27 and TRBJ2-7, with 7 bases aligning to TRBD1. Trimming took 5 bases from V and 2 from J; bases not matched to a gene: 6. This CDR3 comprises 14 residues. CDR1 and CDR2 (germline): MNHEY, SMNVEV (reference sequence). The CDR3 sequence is CASSPRGQAYEQYF. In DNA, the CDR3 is TGTGCCAGCAGTCCAAGAGGACAGGCCTACGAGCAGTACTTC.

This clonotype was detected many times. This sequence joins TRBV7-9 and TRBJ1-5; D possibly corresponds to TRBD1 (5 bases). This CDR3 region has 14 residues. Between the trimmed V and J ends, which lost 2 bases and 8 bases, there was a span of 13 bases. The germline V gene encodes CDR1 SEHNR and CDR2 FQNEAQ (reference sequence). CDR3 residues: CASSLSGTPEPQHF. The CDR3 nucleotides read TGTGCCAGCAGCTTATCGGGGACCCCGGAGCCCCAGCATTTT.

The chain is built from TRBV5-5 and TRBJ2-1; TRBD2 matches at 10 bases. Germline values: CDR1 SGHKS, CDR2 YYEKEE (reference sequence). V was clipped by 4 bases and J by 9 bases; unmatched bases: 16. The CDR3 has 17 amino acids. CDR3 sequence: CASSPYSAGGGRREQFF. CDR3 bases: TGTGCCAGCAGCCCCTATTCAGCGGGAGGGGGTAGGCGTGAGCAGTTCTTC.

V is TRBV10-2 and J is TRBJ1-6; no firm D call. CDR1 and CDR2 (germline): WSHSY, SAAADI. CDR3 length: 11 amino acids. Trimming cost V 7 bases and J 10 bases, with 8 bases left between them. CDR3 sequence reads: CASTGDSPLHF. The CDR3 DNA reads TGCGCCAGCACCGGCGACTCACCCCTCCACTTT.

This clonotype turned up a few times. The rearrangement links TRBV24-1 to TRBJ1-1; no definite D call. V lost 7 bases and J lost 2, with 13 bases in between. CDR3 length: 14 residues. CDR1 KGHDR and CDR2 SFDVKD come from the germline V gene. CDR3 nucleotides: TGTGCCACCAGGTCTAACCGGGGAAACACTGAAGCTTTCTTT. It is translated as CATRSNRGNTEAFF.

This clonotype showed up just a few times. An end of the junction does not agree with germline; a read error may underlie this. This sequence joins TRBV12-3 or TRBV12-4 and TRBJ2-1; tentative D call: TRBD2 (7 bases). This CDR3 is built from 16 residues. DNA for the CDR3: TGTGCCAGCAGTTTCGCGAGGGGGGGGTCCTATAATGAGCAGTTCTTC. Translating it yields CASSFARGGSYNEQFF.

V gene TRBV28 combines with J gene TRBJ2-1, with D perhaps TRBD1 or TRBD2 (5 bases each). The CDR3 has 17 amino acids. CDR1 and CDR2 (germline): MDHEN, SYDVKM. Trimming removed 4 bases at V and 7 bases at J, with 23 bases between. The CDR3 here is CASSSRDRDRRGNEQFF. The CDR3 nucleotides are TGTGCCAGCAGTTCGCGTGACCGGGACCGCCGTGGGAATGAGCAGTTCTTC.

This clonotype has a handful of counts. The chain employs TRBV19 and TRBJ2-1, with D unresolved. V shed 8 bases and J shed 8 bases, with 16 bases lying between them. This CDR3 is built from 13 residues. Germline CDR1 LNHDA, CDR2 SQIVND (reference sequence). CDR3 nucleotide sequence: TGTGCCAGTTGGACCGGAGCTTCCGATGAGCAGTTCTTC. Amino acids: CASWTGASDEQFF.

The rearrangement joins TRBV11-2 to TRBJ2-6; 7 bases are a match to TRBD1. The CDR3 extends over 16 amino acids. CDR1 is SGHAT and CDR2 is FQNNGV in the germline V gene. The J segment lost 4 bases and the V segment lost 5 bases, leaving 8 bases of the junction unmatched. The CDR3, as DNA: TGTGCCAGCAGCAAATTACAGGGGCCCGGGGCCAACGTCCTGACTTTC. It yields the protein CASSKLQGPGANVLTF.

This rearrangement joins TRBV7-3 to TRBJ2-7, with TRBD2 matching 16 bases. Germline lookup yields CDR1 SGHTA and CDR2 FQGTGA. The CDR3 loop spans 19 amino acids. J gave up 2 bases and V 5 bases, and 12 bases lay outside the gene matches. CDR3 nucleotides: TGTGCCAGCAGCCCAATAGGGCCGGGACTAGCGGGAGGGACCTACGAGCAGTACTTC. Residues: CASSPIGPGLAGGTYEQYF.